The entry below gives a single TCR beta chain sequence along with its context. The antigen is undetermined. In generating TCR beta cDNA, 5'RACE template switching with UMIs was used. TCRdb re-called the 5' RACE reads; every CDR3 protein appears as one record, without DNA. Its listing shows roughly 170,000 distinct CDR3 sequences. The sample originates from a study of T cells expressing NK-cell markers. About the research overall: Out of eight donors sequenced, seven tested HCMV-seropositive and the remaining one seronegative. Study-wide points: A few of the donors also had these clonotypes leading their CD3+CD56-NKG2C+ fraction. Questions lingered over whether expanded NKG2C+ T cell clones were HCMV-specific.

This CDR3 spans 13 amino acids. Germline V gene sequence: CDR1 SGHDT, CDR2 YYEEEE. Source material: blood T cells: a sorted CD56 or NKG2C T cell subset, CD4+ or CD8+ T cells, or bulk PBMC T cells (not recorded which). The gene calls are TRBV5-6 and TRBJ2-2. This TCR came from a woman between 18 and 70 years old in good health. The CDR3 spells CASSFQISGELFF.